This T cell receptor beta chain was captured in a study of metastatic and nonmetastatic thyroid tumors. Across the whole study: Repertoires of blood and of tissue (tumor or nodule) from malignant and benign thyroid patients were compared.

The CDR3 has 15 amino acids. Trimming cost V 0 bases and J 7 bases; bases outside gene matches: 2. From germline, CDR1 is SGHRS and CDR2 YFSETQ. Through MiXCR, TCRdb re-clonotyped the PCR reads. The sample yields over 50,000 clones, roughly 29% seen once. With regard to this clone: The target antigen is unknown.

Patients had received no treatment of any kind before thyroid surgery. Study-wide points: Malignant tumors reportedly showed significantly higher TCR beta diversity than benign nodules in both blood and tumor.

This sequence originates from a female donor with papillary thyroid cancer or a benign thyroid nodule (not recorded which). Some clones in this sample may be carry-over from other donors' samples. This rearrangement joins TRBV5-1 to TRBJ2-1; TRBD2 matches at 12 bases. Sequencing used blood. CDR3 DNA sequence: TGCGCCAGCAGCTTGGGACTAGCGGGGGTAAATGAGCAGTTCTTC. It yields the protein CASSLGLAGVNEQFF.